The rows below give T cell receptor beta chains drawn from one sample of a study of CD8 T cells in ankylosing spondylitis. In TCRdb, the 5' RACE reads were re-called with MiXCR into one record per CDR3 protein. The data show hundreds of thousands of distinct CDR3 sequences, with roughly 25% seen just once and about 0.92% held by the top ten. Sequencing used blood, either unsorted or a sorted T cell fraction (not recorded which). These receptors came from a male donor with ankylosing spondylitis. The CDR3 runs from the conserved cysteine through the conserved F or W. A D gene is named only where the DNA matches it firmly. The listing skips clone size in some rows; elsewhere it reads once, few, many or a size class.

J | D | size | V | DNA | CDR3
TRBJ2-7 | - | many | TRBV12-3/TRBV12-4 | TGTGCCAGCAGTTTAGGGGGTTGGGAGCAGTACTTC | CASSLGGWEQYF
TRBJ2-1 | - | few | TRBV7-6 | TGTGCCAGCAGCTTAGCACAGGGAGGCAATGAGCAGTTCTTC | CASSLAQGGNEQFF
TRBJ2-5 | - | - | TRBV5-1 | TGCGCCAGCAGCTTGGTGGGAGCTTACCAAGAGACCCAGTACTTC | CASSLVGAYQETQYF
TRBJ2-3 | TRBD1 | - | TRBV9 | TGTGCCAGCAGCGTCGGGACAGGGCCCACAGATACGCAGTATTTT | CASSVGTGPTDTQYF
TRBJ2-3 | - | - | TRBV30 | TGTGCCTGGAGTGTCGGTCTTAGCACAGATACGCAGTATTTT | CAWSVGLSTDTQYF
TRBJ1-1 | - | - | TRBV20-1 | TGCAGTGCTAGAGGAGGTATGGACACTGAAGCTTTCTTT | CSARGGMDTEAFF
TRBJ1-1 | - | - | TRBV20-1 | TGCAGTGCTAGAGATCCCCAACAGGGTACGAACACTGAAGCTTTCTTT | CSARDPQQGTNTEAFF
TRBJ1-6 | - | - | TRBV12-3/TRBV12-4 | TGTGCCAGCAGTCCCTCATTTTTTTTTAATTCACCCCTCCACTTT | CASSPSFFFNSPLHF
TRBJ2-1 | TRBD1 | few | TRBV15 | TGTGCCACCAGCAGAGATTTAGGGGACCCGACAGGGGGCTGGTACAATGAGCAGTTCTTC | CATSRDLGDPTGGWYNEQFF
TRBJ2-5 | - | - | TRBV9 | TGTGCCAGCAGCACACAGGGTCCTGAGACCCAGTACTTC | CASSTQGPETQYF
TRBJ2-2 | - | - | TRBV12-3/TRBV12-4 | TGTGCCAGCAGGCTGGGAGGGAACACCGGGGAGCTGTTTTTT | CASRLGGNTGELFF
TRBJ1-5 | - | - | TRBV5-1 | TGCGCCAGCAGCTTGCTACTACTGGGGGGTCAGCCCCAGCATTTT | CASSLLLLGGQPQHF
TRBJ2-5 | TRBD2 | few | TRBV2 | TGTGCCAGCAGCGCTTTAGCGGGAGTCGTAGAGACCCAGTACTTC | CASSALAGVVETQYF
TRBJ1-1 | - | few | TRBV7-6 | TGTGCCAGCAGCACGACACCTAACACTGAAGCTTTCTTT | CASSTTPNTEAFF
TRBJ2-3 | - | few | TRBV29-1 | TGCAGCGGCGGGACTTTTAAAGATACGCAGTATTTT | CSGGTFKDTQYF
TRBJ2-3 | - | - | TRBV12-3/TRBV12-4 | TGTGCCAGCACCGACGGCTCGGATACGCAGTATTTT | CASTDGSDTQYF
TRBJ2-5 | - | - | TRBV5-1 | TGCGCCAGCAGCTTGGGGGGGACGGAAGAGACCCAGTACTTC | CASSLGGTEETQYF
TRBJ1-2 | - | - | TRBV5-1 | TGCGCCAGCAGCCAATCTGCTGCGGGGATAGATGGCTACACCTTC | CASSQSAAGIDGYTF
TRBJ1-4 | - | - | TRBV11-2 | TGTGCCAGCAGCTTAGAATACGAAAATCCGTTTTTT | CASSLEYENPFF
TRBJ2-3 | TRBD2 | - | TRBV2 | TGTGCCAGCAAGGGGGGACTAGCGGCCCCGGGGGATACGCAGTATTTT | CASKGGLAAPGDTQYF
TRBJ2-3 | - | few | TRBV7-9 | TGTGCCAGCAGCTCCGGATCGACTAGTATCAGCACAGATACGCAGTATTTT | CASSSGSTSISTDTQYF
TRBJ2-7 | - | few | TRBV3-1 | TGTGCCAGCCGCAGCGGTCCTCCCTACGAGCAGTACTTC | CASRSGPPYEQYF
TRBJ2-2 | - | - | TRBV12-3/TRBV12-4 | TGTGCCAGCAGAGCTAGGACAGTAGCGAACACCGGGGAGCTGTTTTTT | CASRARTVANTGELFF
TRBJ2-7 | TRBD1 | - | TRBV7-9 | TGTGCCAGCAGCTCAATGGGGACAGGGGTCTCCTACGAGCAGTACTTC | CASSSMGTGVSYEQYF
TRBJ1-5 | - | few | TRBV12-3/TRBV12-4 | TGTGCCAGCATCAAAGCGGGGGAAAATCAGCCCCAGCATTTT | CASIKAGENQPQHF
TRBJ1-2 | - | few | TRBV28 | TGTGCCAGCAGTTTACAATCGGTCGAAGGGGGCTACACCTTC | CASSLQSVEGGYTF
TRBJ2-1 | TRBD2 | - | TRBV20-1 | TGCAGTGCTAGACCTCTAGCGGGATCCACCTACAATGAGCAGTTCTTC | CSARPLAGSTYNEQFF
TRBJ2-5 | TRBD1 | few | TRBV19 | TGTGCCAGTAGTACCCGGGACAGGGAGACCCAGTACTTC | CASSTRDRETQYF
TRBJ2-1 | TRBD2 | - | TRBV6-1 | TGTGCCAGCCACCTCGGGACTAGCGGGAGAAATGAGCAGTTCTTC | CASHLGTSGRNEQFF
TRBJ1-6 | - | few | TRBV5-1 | TGCGCCAGCAGCTTGGATTTCGGCGATAATTCACCCCTCCACTTT | CASSLDFGDNSPLHF
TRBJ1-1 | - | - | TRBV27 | TGTGCCAGCAGCGACCCGCGCTACACTGAAGCTTTCTTT | CASSDPRYTEAFF
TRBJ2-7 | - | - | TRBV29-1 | TGCAGCGTTGATCGGCAGGAAACCTACGAGCAGTACTTC | CSVDRQETYEQYF
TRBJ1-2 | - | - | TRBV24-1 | TGTGCCACCAGTGCGCGAGGGGTTTACACCTTC | CATSARGVYTF
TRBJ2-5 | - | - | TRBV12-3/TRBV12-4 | TGTGCCAGCAGTTTTACGGACATGCAAGAGACCCAGTACTTC | CASSFTDMQETQYF
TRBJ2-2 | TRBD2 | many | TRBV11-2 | TGTGCCAGCAGCCCTAGCGGGAGCGCGAACACCGGGGAGCTGTTTTTT | CASSPSGSANTGELFF
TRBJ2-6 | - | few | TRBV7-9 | TGTGCCAGCAGCTTACTGGAGGGGTCTGGGGCCAACGTCCTGACTTTC | CASSLLEGSGANVLTF
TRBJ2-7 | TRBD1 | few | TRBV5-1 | TGCGCCAGCAGCTTGGCTCCGGGACAGAACTACGAGCAGTACTTC | CASSLAPGQNYEQYF
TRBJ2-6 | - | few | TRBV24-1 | TGTGCCACAGGGGTGTCTGGGGCCAACGTCCTGACTTTC | CATGVSGANVLTF
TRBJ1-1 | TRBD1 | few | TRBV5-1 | TGCGCCAGCAGCTGGGGACAGTACAACACTGAAGCTTTCTTT | CASSWGQYNTEAFF
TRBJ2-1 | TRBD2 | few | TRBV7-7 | TGTGCCAGCAGCCCGGTGGGACTAGCGGGAGGGGGCAATGAGCAGTTCTTC | CASSPVGLAGGGNEQFF
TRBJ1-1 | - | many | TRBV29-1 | TGCAGCGTTGAATATAGATCTGAAGCTTTCTTT | CSVEYRSEAFF
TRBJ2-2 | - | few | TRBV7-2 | TGTGCCAGCAGCCCCCGGCGGACGAACACCGGGGAGCTGTTTTTT | CASSPRRTNTGELFF
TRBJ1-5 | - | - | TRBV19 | TGTGCCAGTAGTATTGGCAGGGGAAGGAATCAGCCCCAGCATTTT | CASSIGRGRNQPQHF
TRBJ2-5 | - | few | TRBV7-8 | TGTGCCAGCAGCTCCCAGCGGCCCCAGTACTTC | CASSSQRPQYF
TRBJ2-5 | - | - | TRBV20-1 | TGCAGTGCGCCGAGGGGGGGGCGCCCCCAGGAGACCCAGTACTTC | CSAPRGGRPQETQYF